Only a few counts were recorded for the clone carrying this T cell receptor (beta chain). Its cognate antigen is unknown. Germline V CDR1 and CDR2: SGHVS, FQNEAQ. Trimming at V came to 6 bases and at J to 5 bases, leaving 6 bases not matched to a gene. The CDR3 has 14 residues. This record comes from a study of T cell repertoires in cytomegalovirus infection. Study summary: CMV infection and matching HLA type were both indicated by public TCR beta signatures. General observations from the study: HLA-C-restricted CMV-specific TCR beta clonotypes prevailed in the ex vivo response. Cumulated frequencies of public TCR beta families served to identify carriers of CMV plus the relevant HLA.

MiXCR, run by TCRdb on the reads, gives a single entry per CDR3 protein. The sample lists roughly 500,000 distinct CDR3 sequences, under 45% seen once, with about 39% in the top ten. The receptor comes from a human donor in good health (CMV status not recorded). Some clones in this sample may be carry-over from other donors' samples. V gene TRBV7-8 combines with J gene TRBJ2-1; 8 positions match TRBD2. The sample in question was cultured PBMCs, obtained from culture after CMV antigen stimulation. CDR3 DNA sequence: TGTGCCAGCAGGGTTCGGGGGGGTGACAATGAGCAGTTCTTC. This sequence encodes CASRVRGGDNEQFF.